Below are 14 T cell receptor beta chains sequenced from a single sample in a study of blood T cell repertoires in COVID-19. The repertoire was sequenced with immunoSEQ multiplex PCR; TCRdb's copy has only in-frame clones and lacks some. Among approximately 300,000 clones listed, around 89% were seen once. Material for sequencing was peripheral blood. These receptors all stem from a man in his forties with acute or convalescent COVID-19.

This clone came up once. The genes are TRBV7-2 and TRBJ1-4; TRBD1 matches at 11 bases. The CDR3 spans 15 residues. After removal of 5 bases from V and 8 bases from J, the junction contained 7 bases not matched to a gene. CDR1 and CDR2 (germline): SGHTA, FQGNSA. In DNA, the CDR3 is TGTGCCAGCAGCCCGGACAGGGGGCGGGGAGAAAAACTGTTTTTT. Translated, it gives CASSPDRGRGEKLFF. Filled out from reference TRBV7-2 and TRBJ1-4, the complete variable domain reads GAGVSQSPSNKVTEKGKDVELRCDPISGHTALYWYRQSLGQGLEFLIYFQGNSAPDKSGLPSDRFSAERTGGSVSTLTIQRTQQEDSAVYLCASSPDRGRGEKLFFGSGTQLSVL.

The J gene is TRBJ1-2, the V gene TRBV3-1 (or the pseudogene TRBV3-2); D unclear. V shed 4 bases and J shed 1 base, with 10 bases lying between them. CDR1 and CDR2 from the germline V gene are LGHDT and YNNKEL (reference sequence). This CDR3 contains 14 residues. CDR3 amino acids: CASSPTILNYGYTF. CDR3 DNA sequence: TGTGCCAGCAGCCCGACTATTCTTAACTATGGCTACACCTTC.

V usage is TRBV14 and J usage is TRBJ1-1; the D is unclear. Germline-derived CDR1 and CDR2 are SGHDN and FVKESK. The V gene lost 5 bases and the J gene lost 0 bases, with 7 bases spanning the gap. The CDR3 runs 13 residues. The CDR3 reads CASSSMLNTEAFF. In nucleotides, the CDR3 is TGTGCCAGCAGCTCCATGTTGAACACTGAAGCTTTCTTT.

The chain is built from TRBV7-9 and TRBJ2-7; weak D call: TRBD2 (6 bases). The V end was cut by 1 base, the J end by 7 bases, with 11 bases between. Germline CDR1 SEHNR, CDR2 FQNEAQ (reference sequence). This CDR3 is built from 13 residues. CDR3 sequence (DNA): TGTGCCAGCAGCTTAGGGGCGGGGAGGGAGCAGTACTTC. Protein: CASSLGAGREQYF.

V and J are TRBV7-3 and TRBJ2-3; maybe TRBD1 (6 bases). The CDR3 loop spans 13 amino acids. Germline CDR1 SGHTA, CDR2 FQGTGA. Trimming stripped 4 bases from V and 6 bases from J, with 11 bases between. CDR3: CASSSQRGDTQYF. In DNA form, the CDR3 reads TGTGCCAGCAGCTCCCAGAGGGGGGATACGCAGTATTTT.

V and J are TRBV11-2 and TRBJ1-5, with a possible D match to TRBD1 (5 bases). This CDR3 contains 15 residues. Between the trimmed V and J ends, which lost 0 bases and 4 bases, there was a span of 10 bases. Per the germline V gene, CDR1 is SGHAT and CDR2 is FQNNGV. The CDR3 bases are TGTGCCAGCAGCTTAGATCCCCGGACAAATCAGCCCCAGCATTTT. It yields the protein CASSLDPRTNQPQHF.

This clone was seen only once. The V call is TRBV3-1 (or the pseudogene TRBV3-2), the J call TRBJ1-2; the D is unclear. In germline, CDR1 is LGHDT, CDR2 YNNKEL (reference sequence). This CDR3 has 13 residues. Trimming left V 11 bases short and J 0 bases short, with 13 bases between. In DNA, the CDR3 is TGTGCCGTTTCAGGTTTAGCTAACTATGGCTACACCTTC. Protein: CAVSGLANYGYTF.

V is TRBV5-1 and J is TRBJ2-7, with 10 bases that match TRBD1. Trimming took 1 base from V and 6 from J; bases not matched to a gene: 4. CDR1 and CDR2 from the germline V gene are SGHRS and YFSETQ. The length of the CDR3 is 14 residues. CDR3 loop: CASSLRQGAGEQYF. CDR3 nucleotide sequence: TGCGCCAGCAGCTTGAGACAGGGGGCTGGCGAGCAGTACTTC.

A single count supports this clone. The chain employs TRBV24-1 and TRBJ2-3, with D uncertain. The V end lost 3 bases, the J end lost 4 bases, and 10 bases lay between the germline ends. Germline V gene lookup returns CDR1 KGHDR and CDR2 SFDVKD. The CDR3 has 14 residues. The CDR3 bases are TGTGCCACCAGTGATGCTAGAGTTGCAGATACGCAGTATTTT. This codes for CATSDARVADTQYF.

V is TRBV19 and J is TRBJ2-7, with D uncertain. The CDR3 covers 13 residues. Per the germline V gene, CDR1 is LNHDA and CDR2 is SQIVND (reference sequence). Between the trimmed V and J ends, which lost 1 base and 6 bases, there was a span of 10 bases. DNA for the CDR3: TGTGCCAGTAGTATAGCTGACACACCCGAGCAGTACTTC. It yields the protein CASSIADTPEQYF.

The V and J genes are TRBV24-1 and TRBJ1-3; D might be TRBD1 (5 bases). Trimming removed 5 bases at V and 2 bases at J, with 6 bases between. The germline gives CDR1 KGHDR, CDR2 SFDVKD. The CDR3 spans 13 residues. In DNA, the CDR3 is TGTGCCACCAGTGCGGGGGCTGGAAACACCATATATTTT. Its protein is CATSAGAGNTIYF.

The CDR3 region is CATSRDLDRTYEQYF. In DNA form, the CDR3 reads TGTGCCACCAGCAGAGATCTAGACAGAACCTACGAGCAGTACTTC. The rearrangement links TRBV15 to TRBJ2-7, with a possible D match to TRBD1 (5 bases). Per germline, CDR1 LNHNV and CDR2 YYDKDF (reference sequence). The CDR3 extends over 15 amino acids. The V gene lost 0 bases and the J gene lost 2 bases, with 11 bases spanning the gap.

This clone was observed a single time. The J gene is TRBJ2-3, the V gene TRBV10-3, with 15 positions matching TRBD2. Trimming took 6 bases from V and 4 from J; bases not matched to a gene: 5. Per the germline V gene, CDR1 is ENHRY and CDR2 is SYGVKD. The CDR3 has 16 residues. The CDR3 DNA sequence: TGTGCCATCAGCTTGTGGACTAGCGGGGGGGCAGATACGCAGTATTTT. Protein sequence: CAISLWTSGGADTQYF.

This clone was found once. CDR3 sequence (DNA): TGCAGCGTTGCCGGGACTATGAACACTGAAGCTTTCTTT. This encodes CSVAGTMNTEAFF. The chain joins TRBV29-1 to TRBJ1-1; D possibly corresponds to TRBD1 (5 bases). The CDR3 extends over 13 amino acids. Trimming shortened V by 4 bases and J by 0 bases, and 9 bases separated the two germline ends. Germline V gives CDR1 SQVTM, CDR2 ANQGSEA.